This TCR beta chain was profiled in a study of T cell repertoires in cytomegalovirus infection. General study results and limits: Public TCR beta family frequency separated CMV-and-HLA carriers, including in an independent cohort.

In germline, CDR1 is LNHDA, CDR2 SQIVND (reference sequence). CDR3 length: 16 amino acids. J gave up 7 bases and V 5 bases, and 14 bases lay outside the gene matches. TCRdb re-derived calls from the reads in MiXCR, one entry per CDR3 protein. This table has some 500,000 distinct CDR3 sequences, 40% appearing once. This clonotype was detected only a few times. Its antigen remains unidentified. The clonotype originates from a human donor in good health (CMV status not recorded). Some clones in this sample may be carry-over from other donors' samples. This chain connects TRBV19 to TRBJ2-1; 7 nucleotides line up with TRBD2. The sample here was cultured PBMCs, taken from culture after CMV antigen stimulation. CDR3 amino acids: CASSGIASGRGNEQFF. CDR3 sequence (DNA): TGTGCCAGTAGTGGGATAGCTAGCGGCCGCGGGAATGAGCAGTTCTTC. The full variable domain, in which reference TRBV19 and TRBJ2-1 provide the parts outside the CDR3, is DGGITQSPKYLFRKEGQNVTLSCEQNLNHDAMYWYRQDPGQGLRLIYYSQIVNDFQKGDIAEGYSVSREKKESFPLTVTSAQKNPTAFYLCASSGIASGRGNEQFFGPGTRLTVL.